The next 5 T cell receptor beta chains were all read from a single sample in a study of T cell repertoires in cytomegalovirus infection (dated by TCRdb to between 2017 and 2020). The sequencer listed for this sample is Illumina HiSeq 1500. TCRdb cleaned the public reads at Q25 with fastp, built clones with MiXCR and kept in-frame beta chains. Rows with a matching CDR3 protein are joined into one entry that keeps the most common DNA and genes. The sample has approximately 390,000 distinct CDR3 sequences on record, just under 35% of them singletons. The top ten constitute around an eighth of the sample. The meaning of the sample's treatment or condition label: in vitro stimulation with specific CMV peptide epitopes to enrich CMV-specific T cells. Antigen specificity for these receptors is unknown. The sequenced sample was cultured PBMCs, obtained from culture after CMV antigen stimulation. The receptors here all came from a human donor in good health (CMV status not recorded). Some clones in this sample may be carry-over from other donors' samples.

CDR3 in amino acids: CASSYNRGLVYEQYF. CDR3 DNA sequence: TGTGCCAGCAGCTACAACAGGGGACTTGTATACGAGCAGTACTTC. The rearrangement uses TRBV7-8 and TRBJ2-7; perhaps TRBD1 as D (7 bases). CDR1 is SGHVS and CDR2 is FQNEAQ in the germline V gene. With 4 bases removed from V and 4 bases from J, the gap between germline ends came to 17 bases. The CDR3 runs to 15 residues.

This clonotype was seen a few times. The chain couples TRBV28 to TRBJ2-5; TRBD1 or TRBD2 may be the D gene (5 bases each). Between the trimmed V and J ends, which lost 6 bases and 1 base, there was a span of 15 bases. Germline CDR1 reads MDHEN; CDR2 reads SYDVKM. The length of the CDR3 is 15 residues. CDR3 loop: CASSETGRIQETQYF. The DNA of the CDR3 is TGTGCCAGCAGCGAAACGGGACGGATCCAAGAGACCCAGTACTTC. Filled out from reference TRBV28 and TRBJ2-5, the complete variable domain reads DVKVTQSSRYLVKRTGEKVFLECVQDMDHENMFWYRQDPGLGLRLIYFSYDVKMKEKGDIPEGYSVSREKKERFSLILESASTNQTSMYLCASSETGRIQETQYFGPGTRLLVL.

This clonotype has a handful of counts. The gene calls are TRBV7-2 and TRBJ1-6; D not certain. Germline V gene data show CDR1 as SGHTA and CDR2 as FQGNSA. CDR3 length equals 18 residues. V lost 1 base to trimming and J lost 0 bases, with 13 bases between them. The CDR3: CASSLDLDPSSYNSPLHF. Here the CDR3 DNA reads TGTGCCAGCAGCTTAGACTTGGACCCCAGCTCCTATAATTCACCCCTCCACTTT. Drawing the rest from reference TRBV7-2 and TRBJ1-6, the complete variable domain is GAGVSQSPSNKVTEKGKDVELRCDPISGHTALYWYRQSLGQGLEFLIYFQGNSAPDKSGLPSDRFSAERTGGSVSTLTIQRTQQEDSAVYLCASSLDLDPSSYNSPLHFGNGTRLTVT.

The table lists this clonotype with a few counts. J is TRBJ1-4 and V is TRBV7-2; D not certain. There are 14 residues in the CDR3. Germline values: CDR1 SGHTA, CDR2 FQGNSA. V lost 3 bases and J lost 3, with 8 bases in between. CDR3 DNA sequence: TGTGCCAGCAGCTTTTTTGGTGCTAATGAAAAACTGTTTTTT. As protein: CASSFFGANEKLFF.

This clonotype turned up a few times. The V gene is TRBV9, the J gene TRBJ1-1; D is perhaps TRBD1 (5 bases). V shed 4 bases and J shed 6 bases, with 16 bases lying between them. Germline CDR1 SGDLS, CDR2 YYNGEE. This CDR3 is built from 14 residues. The CDR3 DNA reads as TGTGCCAGCAGCACTTATGACGGGGACGCTGAAGCTTTCTTT. Translated, it gives CASSTYDGDAEAFF.